This TCR beta chain was found in a study of CD8 T cells in ankylosing spondylitis. Broader study findings: Prior work had noted some motif variants in reactive arthritis blood and synovial fluid.

Worth noting for this clonotype: Its antigen is unknown.

Library preparation for TCR beta used quantitative 5'-RACE with molecular barcodes. In TCRdb, the 5' RACE reads were re-called with MiXCR into one record per CDR3 protein. In the table there are about 360,000 distinct CDR3 sequences, 14% to 15% of which are singletons. The V end was cut by 5 bases, the J end by 7 bases, with 11 bases between. The CDR3 is 11 amino acids. In germline, CDR1 is DFQATT, CDR2 SNEGSKA (reference sequence). Sequencing used blood, either unsorted or a sorted T cell fraction (not recorded which). J is TRBJ1-1 and V is TRBV20-1, with D unresolved. The receptor's source is a male donor with ankylosing spondylitis or in good health (not recorded which). As DNA, the CDR3 is TGCAGTGCTTTCCATCGGTTTGAAGCTTTCTTT. Amino acid sequence: CSAFHRFEAFF.